These 25 T cell receptor beta chains were all obtained from the same sample, sequenced in a study of T cell repertoires in cytomegalovirus infection. One entry per CDR3 protein, called by TCRdb with MiXCR from the reads. The sample includes 900,000 to 950,000 distinct CDR3 sequences, about a third of them seen just once. What these receptors recognize is not known. Material: cultured CD8+ T cells from PBMCs, obtained from culture after CMV antigen stimulation. The receptor set was obtained from a human donor in good health (CMV status not recorded). Some clones in this sample may be carry-over from other donors' samples.

This CDR3 is CASSSSTSGGLTDTQYF. The DNA of the CDR3 is TGTGCCAGCAGCTCCTCGACTAGCGGGGGCCTAACAGATACGCAGTATTTT. V usage is TRBV7-4 and J usage is TRBJ2-3; 12 bases agree with TRBD2. The CDR3 length is 17 residues. The J segment lost 3 bases and the V segment lost 4 bases, leaving 8 bases of the junction unmatched. The germline V gene has CDR1 SGHVT and CDR2 SQSDAQ.

This clonotype was counted a few times. The V call is TRBV6-2 or TRBV6-3, the J call TRBJ2-1, with TRBD1 identical over 7 bases. The CDR3 spans 18 residues. Per germline, CDR1 MNHEY and CDR2 SVGEGT. The junction had 12 bases not matched to a gene; V was cut back by 0 bases and J by 4 bases. As DNA, the CDR3 is TGTGCCAGCAGTTACTCGATCTGGGACAGACGGAGTTACAATGAGCAGTTCTTC. Amino acids: CASSYSIWDRRSYNEQFF.

This clonotype has only a few counts. The chain uses TRBV5-6 and TRBJ2-7, with TRBD1 matching over 8 bases. The germline V gene encodes CDR1 SGHDT and CDR2 YYEEEE. V trimming: 4 bases; J trimming: 3 bases; junction bases outside the gene matches: 15. This CDR3 comprises 17 residues. The CDR3 DNA sequence: TGTGCCAGCAGCATCCCCACAGGGGGAGGAACGAACTACGAGCAGTACTTC. This sequence encodes CASSIPTGGGTNYEQYF.

This clonotype was found a few times. The rearrangement links TRBV20-1 to TRBJ2-2; TRBD2 aligns across 8 bases. The CDR3 extends over 18 amino acids. V dropped 0 bases and J dropped 3; count of bases not matched to a gene: 12. CDR1 and CDR2 from the germline V gene are DFQATT and SNEGSKA (reference sequence). The CDR3 loop is CSARDLDSGDLYTGELFF. The CDR3 bases are TGCAGTGCTAGAGATCTTGATAGCGGGGATTTGTACACCGGGGAGCTGTTTTTT.

This chain joins TRBV3-1 and TRBJ2-1, with 8 bases lining up with TRBD1. Looked up from germline, CDR1 is LGHDT and CDR2 is YNNKEL (reference sequence). CDR3 length: 15 amino acids. Trimming took 1 base from V and 5 from J; bases not matched to a gene: 4. The CDR3 loop reads CASSQVRTGNNEQFF. In nucleotides, the CDR3 is TGTGCCAGCAGCCAAGTTAGGACAGGGAACAATGAGCAGTTCTTC.

There are a few counts of this clonotype. The chain employs TRBV6-5 and TRBJ1-1; 9 nucleotides line up with TRBD1. Germline-derived CDR1 and CDR2 are MNHEY and SVGAGI. The J segment lost 5 bases and the V segment lost 3 bases, leaving 7 bases of the junction unmatched. This CDR3 is built from 15 residues. The CDR3 loop reads CASSYGTGYLTEAFF. The CDR3 DNA follows: TGTGCCAGCAGTTATGGGACAGGGTATTTGACTGAAGCTTTCTTT.

In this sample, this clonotype turned up a few times. The rearrangement joins TRBV12-3 or TRBV12-4 to TRBJ1-2; the D gene is possibly TRBD1 (6 bases). The CDR3 has 15 amino acids. V was cut by 5 bases and J by 6 bases, with 19 bases left in between. The DNA of the CDR3 is TGTGCCAGCAGTCCCCGACAGGTTCCAGGGAATGGCTACACCTTC. It yields the protein CASSPRQVPGNGYTF.

The rearrangement joins TRBV20-1 to TRBJ1-4; D unresolved. Germline loops: CDR1 DFQATT, CDR2 SNEGSKA (reference sequence). Trimming took off 0 bases at V and 0 bases at J, with 17 bases between the two ends. The CDR3 contains 18 residues. CDR3 residues: CSARDYTDHLATNEKLFF. The CDR3 DNA sequence: TGCAGTGCTAGAGATTACACAGACCATTTAGCAACTAATGAAAAACTGTTTTTT.

The rearrangement links TRBV29-1 to TRBJ1-4; TRBD1 matches 10 bases. The CDR3 is 14 residues long. Trimming removed 5 bases from V and 7 bases from J; junction bases left unmatched: 7. CDR1 SQVTM and CDR2 ANQGSEA come from the germline V gene. The CDR3 sequence is CSVTPGQGFEKLFF. As DNA, the CDR3 is TGCAGCGTTACCCCGGGACAGGGGTTTGAAAAACTGTTTTTT.

The chain employs TRBV7-9 and TRBJ1-2; TRBD1 is a possible D gene (6 bases). The CDR3 length is 14 residues. V was shortened by 2 bases and J by 4 bases, with 11 bases between the two germline ends. CDR1 is SEHNR and CDR2 is FQNEAQ in the germline V gene (reference sequence). This CDR3 reads CASSLTPQGYGYTF. CDR3 DNA: TGTGCCAGCAGCTTAACCCCACAGGGCTATGGCTACACCTTC.

This clonotype has at least ten counts. V gene TRBV6-2 or TRBV6-3 combines with J gene TRBJ2-7; D might be TRBD1 (5 bases). Trimming pared 5 bases from V and 3 bases from J, leaving 14 bases between. CDR1 MNHEY and CDR2 SVGEGT come from the germline V gene. The CDR3 has 14 residues. CDR3 region: CASSLDSNRYEQYV. In DNA form, the CDR3 reads TGTGCCAGCAGTCTCGACAGCAACCGCTACGAGCAGTACGTC.

About this clonotype itself: The germline gene is not matched at one end of the junction; a read error may be the cause. V usage is TRBV7-9 and J usage is TRBJ1-2, with D tentatively TRBD1 (6 bases). CDR1 and CDR2 (germline): SEHNR, FQNEAQ (reference sequence). The CDR3 spans 11 residues. The CDR3 sequence is CASSPQGSTIF. The CDR3 DNA sequence: TGTGCCAGCAGCCCACAGGGATCTACAATCTTC.

The gene calls are TRBV2 and TRBJ2-7, with 7 bases lining up with TRBD1. In germline, CDR1 is SNHLY, CDR2 FYNNEI. Trimming cost V 5 bases and J 1 base; bases outside gene matches: 2. The CDR3 has 13 amino acids. In nucleotides, the CDR3 is TGTGCCAGCAGTACGACAGGGTCCTACGAGCAGTACGTC. It translates to CASSTTGSYEQYV.

This clonotype turned up a few times. The chain employs TRBV11-2 and TRBJ2-3, with 8 bases lining up with TRBD2. The CDR3 length is 17 residues. V shed 1 base and J 2 bases; nucleotides not matched to a gene: 8. CDR1 and CDR2 from the germline V gene are SGHAT and FQNNGV. The CDR3 region is CASSLAWSSGLTDTQYF. The CDR3 nucleotides are TGTGCCAGCAGCTTAGCTTGGTCTAGCGGGCTCACAGATACGCAGTATTTT. Drawing the rest from reference TRBV11-2 and TRBJ2-3, the complete variable domain is EAGVAQSPRYKIIEKRQSVAFWCNPISGHATLYWYQQILGQGPKLLIQFQNNGVVDDSQLPKDRFSAERLKGVDSTLKIQPAKLEDSAVYLCASSLAWSSGLTDTQYFGPGTRLTVL.

The gene calls are TRBV12-3 or TRBV12-4 and TRBJ2-7; possible D gene TRBD1, 6 bases. This CDR3 comprises 13 residues. The germline V and J ends were trimmed by 5 bases and 3 bases, with 11 bases remaining between them. CDR3 DNA: TGTGCCAGCAGTCAACGGACAGTCTACGAGCAGTACGTC. Residues: CASSQRTVYEQYV.

V and J are TRBV6-6 and TRBJ2-3; TRBD2 matches 12 bases. Germline lookup yields CDR1 MNHNY and CDR2 SVGAGI (reference sequence). After removal of 5 bases from V and 4 bases from J, the junction contained 4 bases not matched to a gene. CDR3 length: 15 amino acids. The CDR3 sequence: CASSLAGGLSDTQYF. CDR3 sequence (DNA): TGTGCCAGCAGTCTAGCGGGGGGGCTTTCAGATACGCAGTATTTT.

This clonotype has only a few counts. The chain's CDR3 is CASSLEPQLGTEAFF. Here the CDR3 DNA reads TGTGCCAGCAGCTTAGAGCCTCAGTTGGGCACTGAAGCTTTCTTT. The gene calls are TRBV7-6 and TRBJ1-1; D uncertain. Germline CDR1 SGHVS, CDR2 FNYEAQ. This CDR3 has 15 residues. V was cut by 1 base and J by 4 bases, with 13 bases left in between.

The V call is TRBV12-3 or TRBV12-4, the J call TRBJ2-5, with a possible D match to TRBD2 (7 bases). CDR3 length: 17 amino acids. The V gene lost 1 base and the J gene lost 5 bases, with 20 bases spanning the gap. DNA of the CDR3: TGTGCCAGCAGTTTAGACGGGTGGACGGGGGGCATGGAGACCCAGTACTTC. Its translation is CASSLDGWTGGMETQYF.

This clonotype turned up a few times. This CDR3 reads CASSLHPGVTSGETQYF. The DNA for the CDR3 is TGTGCCAGCAGCTTACATCCGGGAGTGACATCGGGAGAGACCCAGTACTTC. The rearrangement joins TRBV7-8 to TRBJ2-5; D is possibly TRBD2 (6 bases). Germline V CDR1 and CDR2: SGHVS, FQNEAQ. The CDR3 loop spans 17 amino acids. Trimming removed 2 bases from V and 4 bases from J, with 20 bases in between.

This sequence joins TRBV10-2 and TRBJ1-6; D is unresolved. The CDR3 sequence is 14 residues long. Germline values: CDR1 WSHSY, CDR2 SAAADI. Trimming cost V 2 bases and J 11 bases, with 13 bases left between them. The CDR3 loop reads CASSEAAVLAPLHF. CDR3 sequence (DNA): TGCGCCAGCAGTGAGGCGGCAGTGTTGGCACCCCTCCACTTT.

This clonotype appeared a few times. The gene calls are TRBV5-4 and TRBJ2-7; no firm D call. Germline V gene sequence: CDR1 SGHNT, CDR2 YYREEE (reference sequence). Between the trimmed V and J ends, which lost 0 bases and 7 bases, there was a span of 14 bases. The CDR3 contains 14 residues. The CDR3 DNA follows: TGTGCCAGCAGCTTGGACTCGGTTTGGAGTGAGCAGTACTTC. Amino acids: CASSLDSVWSEQYF.

This clonotype has only a few counts. The rearrangement links TRBV2 to TRBJ2-3, with 7 bases aligning to TRBD2. The CDR3 runs 15 residues. Losses at the gene ends were 1 base for V and 6 bases for J; bases not matched to a gene: 7. Germline-derived CDR1 and CDR2 are SNHLY and FYNNEI. CDR3 DNA sequence: TGTGCCAGCAGTGAAGGGCTAGCGGTCGGGGATACGCAGTATTTT. Its translation is CASSEGLAVGDTQYF.

The CDR3 DNA reads as TGTGCCAGCAATGATCTGGGGCGCCCCACAGATACGCAGTATTTT. This sequence encodes CASNDLGRPTDTQYF. This sequence joins TRBV7-9 and TRBJ2-3; weak D call: TRBD1 (5 bases). Per the germline V gene, CDR1 is SEHNR and CDR2 is FQNEAQ (reference sequence). CDR3 size: 15 residues. Deletions cut 7 bases from V and 2 bases from J, with 16 bases between.

The chain uses TRBV9 and TRBJ2-5, with TRBD2 identical over 9 bases. V shed 4 bases and J 5 bases; nucleotides not matched to a gene: 9. Germline CDR1 reads SGDLS; CDR2 reads YYNGEE. The CDR3 runs to 15 residues. The CDR3 here is CASSPWASGVETQYF. The CDR3 DNA is TGTGCCAGCAGCCCATGGGCTAGCGGGGTTGAGACCCAGTACTTC. Full variable domain (remainder filled in from reference TRBV9 and TRBJ2-5): DSGVTQTPKHLITATGQRVTLRCSPRSGDLSVYWYQQSLDQGLQFLIQYYNGEERAKGNILERFSAQQFPDLHSELNLSSLELGDSALYFCASSPWASGVETQYFGPGTRLLVL.

This clonotype came up a few times. This chain joins TRBV15 and TRBJ2-4, with D tentatively TRBD1 or TRBD2 (5 bases each). This CDR3 is built from 16 residues. The ends were cut back, 3 bases at V and 1 base at J, with 13 bases in the middle. Germline-derived CDR1 and CDR2 are LNHNV and YYDKDF (reference sequence). CDR3 DNA sequence: TGTGCCACCAGCAGGAGGGACGGGCCCGCCAAAAACATTCAGTACTTC. Translated: CATSRRDGPAKNIQYF.